This T cell receptor (beta chain) came from a study of early T cells in non-severe SARS-CoV-2 infection. For the study at large: Whole-blood bulk RNA, unsorted, was sequenced, and chains were unpaired.

The study, taken as a whole, reports: The VDJdb matching leaned toward anti-spike CD8 responses and overlooked private and CD4 specificities.

Tagging with unique molecular identifiers was applied to individual cDNA molecules. Each CDR3 protein is one row after TCRdb ran MiXCR on the 5' RACE reads. The table has some 64,000 distinct CDR3 sequences, approximately 9.2% seen once. Concerning this clonotype itself: No antigen is known for it.

The CDR3 totals 13 residues. Germline V CDR1 and CDR2: SGHAT, FQNNGV. The V and J ends lost 5 bases and 1 base respectively, with 8 bases between them. The sample was whole blood, taken at baseline. This TCR was recovered from an adult who was a healthcare worker with PCR-confirmed SARS-CoV-2 infection or an uninfected control (not recorded which). The chain has TRBV11-2 and TRBJ2-5; D not certain. The CDR3 sequence is CASSPSLQETQYF. DNA of the CDR3: TGTGCCAGCAGCCCAAGCCTCCAAGAGACCCAGTACTTC.